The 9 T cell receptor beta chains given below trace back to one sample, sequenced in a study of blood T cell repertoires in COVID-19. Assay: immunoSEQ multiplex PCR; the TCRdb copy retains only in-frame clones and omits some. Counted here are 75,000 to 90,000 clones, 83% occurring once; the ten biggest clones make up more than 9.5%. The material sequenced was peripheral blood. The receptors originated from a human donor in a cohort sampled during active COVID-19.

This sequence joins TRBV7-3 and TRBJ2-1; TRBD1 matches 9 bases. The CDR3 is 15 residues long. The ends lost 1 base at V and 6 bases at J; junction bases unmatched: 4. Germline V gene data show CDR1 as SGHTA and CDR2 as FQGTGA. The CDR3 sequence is CASSLRDRGSNEQFF. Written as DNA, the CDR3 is TGTGCCAGCAGCTTAAGAGACAGGGGGTCCAATGAGCAGTTCTTC.

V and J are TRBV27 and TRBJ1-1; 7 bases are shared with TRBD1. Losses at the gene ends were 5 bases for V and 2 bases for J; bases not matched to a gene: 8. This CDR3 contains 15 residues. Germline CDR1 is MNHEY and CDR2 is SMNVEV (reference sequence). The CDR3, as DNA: TGTGCCAGCAGTCCCCTCCGACAGGGAAACACTGAAGCTTTCTTT. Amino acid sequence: CASSPLRQGNTEAFF.

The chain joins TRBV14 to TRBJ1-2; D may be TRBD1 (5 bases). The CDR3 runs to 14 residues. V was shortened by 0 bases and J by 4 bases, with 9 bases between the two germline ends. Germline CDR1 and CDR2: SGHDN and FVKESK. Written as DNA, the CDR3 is TGTGCCAGCAGCCAAGAACGGGGGACCTATGGCTACACCTTC. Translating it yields CASSQERGTYGYTF.

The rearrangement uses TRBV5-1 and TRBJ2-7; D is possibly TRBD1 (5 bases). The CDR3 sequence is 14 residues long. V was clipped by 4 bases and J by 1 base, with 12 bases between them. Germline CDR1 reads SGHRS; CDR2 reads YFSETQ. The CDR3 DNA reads TGCGCCAGCAGCCTCGACAGTACTTCCTACGAGCAGTACTTC. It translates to CASSLDSTSYEQYF.

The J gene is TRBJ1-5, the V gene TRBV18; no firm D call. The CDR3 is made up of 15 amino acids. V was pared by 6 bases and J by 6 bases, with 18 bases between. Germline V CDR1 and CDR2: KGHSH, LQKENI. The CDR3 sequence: CASSQDPPKLQPQHF. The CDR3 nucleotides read TGTGCCAGCTCTCAAGATCCACCCAAGCTTCAGCCCCAGCATTTT. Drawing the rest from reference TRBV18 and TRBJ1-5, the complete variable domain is NAGVMQNPRHLVRRRGQEARLRCSPMKGHSHVYWYRQLPEEGLKFMVYLQKENIIDESGMPKERFSAEFPKEGPSILRIQQVVRGDSAAYFCASSQDPPKLQPQHFGDGTRLSIL.

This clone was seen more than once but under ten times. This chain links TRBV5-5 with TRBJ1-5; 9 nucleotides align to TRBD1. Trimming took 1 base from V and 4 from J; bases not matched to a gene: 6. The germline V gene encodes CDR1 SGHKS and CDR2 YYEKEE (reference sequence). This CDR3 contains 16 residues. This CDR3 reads CASSLTGGWDNQPQHF. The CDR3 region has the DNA TGTGCCAGCAGCTTGACAGGGGGCTGGGATAATCAGCCCCAGCATTTT.

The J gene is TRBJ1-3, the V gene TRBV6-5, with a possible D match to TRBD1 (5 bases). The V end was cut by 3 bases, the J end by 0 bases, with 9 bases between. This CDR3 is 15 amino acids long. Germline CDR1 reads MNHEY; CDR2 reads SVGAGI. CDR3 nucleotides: TGTGCCAGCAGTTATCAGACAGACTCTGGAAACACCATATATTTT. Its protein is CASSYQTDSGNTIYF.

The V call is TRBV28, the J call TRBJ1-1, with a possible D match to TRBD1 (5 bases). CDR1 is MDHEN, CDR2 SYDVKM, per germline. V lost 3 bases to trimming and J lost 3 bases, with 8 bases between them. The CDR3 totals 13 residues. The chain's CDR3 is CASSFGGDTEAFF. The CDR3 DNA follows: TGTGCCAGCAGTTTCGGGGGGGACACTGAAGCTTTCTTT.

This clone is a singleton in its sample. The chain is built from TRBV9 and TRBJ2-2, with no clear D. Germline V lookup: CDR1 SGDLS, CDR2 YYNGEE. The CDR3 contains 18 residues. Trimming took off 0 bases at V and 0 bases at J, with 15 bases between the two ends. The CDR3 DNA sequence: TGTGCCAGCAGCGTAGTCTCCATGGAGATACCGAACACCGGGGAGCTGTTTTTT. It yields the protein CASSVVSMEIPNTGELFF.